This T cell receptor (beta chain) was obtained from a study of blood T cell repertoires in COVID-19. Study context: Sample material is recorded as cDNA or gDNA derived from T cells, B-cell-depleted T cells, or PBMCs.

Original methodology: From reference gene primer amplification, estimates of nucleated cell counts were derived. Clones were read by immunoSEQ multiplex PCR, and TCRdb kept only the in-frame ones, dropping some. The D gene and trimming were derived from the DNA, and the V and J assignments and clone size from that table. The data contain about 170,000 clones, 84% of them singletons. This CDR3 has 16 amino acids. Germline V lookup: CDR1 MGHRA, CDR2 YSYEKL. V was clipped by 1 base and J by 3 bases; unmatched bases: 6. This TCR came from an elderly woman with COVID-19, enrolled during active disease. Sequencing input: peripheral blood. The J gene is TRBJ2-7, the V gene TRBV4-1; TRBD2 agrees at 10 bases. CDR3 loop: CASSQARTSGIYEQYF. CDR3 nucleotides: TGCGCCAGCAGCCAAGCTCGAACTAGCGGGATCTACGAGCAGTACTTC.